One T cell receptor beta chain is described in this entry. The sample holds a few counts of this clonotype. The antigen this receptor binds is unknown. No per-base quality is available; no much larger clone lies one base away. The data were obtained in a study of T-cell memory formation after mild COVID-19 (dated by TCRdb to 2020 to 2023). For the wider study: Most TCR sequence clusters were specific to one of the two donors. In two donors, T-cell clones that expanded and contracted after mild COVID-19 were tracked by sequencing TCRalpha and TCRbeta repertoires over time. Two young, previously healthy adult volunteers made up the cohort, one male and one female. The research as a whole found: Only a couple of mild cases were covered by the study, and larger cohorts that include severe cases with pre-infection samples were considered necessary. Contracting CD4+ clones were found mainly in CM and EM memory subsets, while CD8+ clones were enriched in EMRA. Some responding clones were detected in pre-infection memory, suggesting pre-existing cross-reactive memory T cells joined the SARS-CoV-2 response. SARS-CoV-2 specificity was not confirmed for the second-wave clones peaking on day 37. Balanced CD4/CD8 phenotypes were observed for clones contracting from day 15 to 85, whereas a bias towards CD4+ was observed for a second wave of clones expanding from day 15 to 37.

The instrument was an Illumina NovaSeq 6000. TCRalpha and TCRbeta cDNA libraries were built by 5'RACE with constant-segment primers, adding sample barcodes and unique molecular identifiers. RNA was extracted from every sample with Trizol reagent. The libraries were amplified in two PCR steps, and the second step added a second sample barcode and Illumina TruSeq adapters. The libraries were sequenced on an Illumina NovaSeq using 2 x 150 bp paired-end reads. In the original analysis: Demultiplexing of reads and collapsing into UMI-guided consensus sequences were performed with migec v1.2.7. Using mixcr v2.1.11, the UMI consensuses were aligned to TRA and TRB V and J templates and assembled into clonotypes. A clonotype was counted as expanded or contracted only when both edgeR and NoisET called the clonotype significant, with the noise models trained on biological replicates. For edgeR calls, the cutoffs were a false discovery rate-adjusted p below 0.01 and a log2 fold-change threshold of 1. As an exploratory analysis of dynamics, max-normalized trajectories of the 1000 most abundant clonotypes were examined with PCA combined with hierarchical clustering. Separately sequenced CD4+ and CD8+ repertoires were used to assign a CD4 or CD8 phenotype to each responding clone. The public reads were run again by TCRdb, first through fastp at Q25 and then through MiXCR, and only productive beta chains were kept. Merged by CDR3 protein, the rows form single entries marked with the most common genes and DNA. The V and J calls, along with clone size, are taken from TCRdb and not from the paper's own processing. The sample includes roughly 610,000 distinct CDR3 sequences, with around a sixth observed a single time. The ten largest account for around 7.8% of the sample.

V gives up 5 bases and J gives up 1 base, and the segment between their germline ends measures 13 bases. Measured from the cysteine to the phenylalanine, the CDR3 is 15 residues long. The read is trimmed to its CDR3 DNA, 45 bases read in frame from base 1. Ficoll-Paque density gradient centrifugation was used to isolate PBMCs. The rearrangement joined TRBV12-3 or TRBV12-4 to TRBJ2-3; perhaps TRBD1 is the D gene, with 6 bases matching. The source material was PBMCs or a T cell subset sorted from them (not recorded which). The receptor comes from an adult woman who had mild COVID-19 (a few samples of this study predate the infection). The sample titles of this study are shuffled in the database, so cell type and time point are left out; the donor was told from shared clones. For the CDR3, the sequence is CASSPTGLGTDTQYF. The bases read TGTGCCAGCAGTCCGACAGGTTTAGGCACAGATACGCAGTATTTT.